This TCR beta chain was found in a study of PD-1 blockade in classical Hodgkin lymphoma (dated by TCRdb to about 2020). Background on the whole study: Nivolumab dosing was 3 mg/kg intravenously every 2 weeks, continuing until either disease progression or unacceptable toxicity. To define a peripheral blood immune signature of response to PD-1 blockade in classical Hodgkin lymphoma, the study combined TCR beta sequencing with CyTOF. On the study overall, not on this receptor specifically: Baseline TCR diversity was reported to be lower in newly diagnosed patients than in healthy donors and to be lower still in relapsed/refractory patients. Baseline diversity similar to that of newly diagnosed patients was observed in trial patients achieving complete response, whereas significantly lower diversity was observed in partial responders and progressors. The study was limited to a single clinical trial cohort, and causes of repertoire differences, possibly disease activity or prior therapy, remained undefined. Lower diversity was observed in patients in whom nivolumab was started less than 1 year after ASCT, and these patients were excluded from later analyses so that confounding by immune reconstitution would be avoided. CD4+ but not CD8+ TCR diversity rose significantly by C4D1 (p=0.0027 vs p=0.16), most apparent in complete responders (p=0.02).

Worth noting for this clone: Its antigen remains undetermined. The record has no base qualities; no much larger clone is one base away.

Genomic DNA was extracted with the Qiagen DNeasy kit from unsorted PBMCs and from negatively selected CD4+ and CD8+ fractions. Amplification of TCR beta CDR3 regions was done by immunoSEQ multiplex PCR with primers that anneal to V and J segments. A synthetic immune receptor repertoire was used to minimize amplification bias, and any remaining bias was removed computationally after sequencing. The published analysis was carried out like this. Repertoire diversity was quantified as the Shannon entropy index using custom Python scripts. The unsorted, CD4+ and CD8+ repertoires were each analyzed separately, with the exception of combined analyses, where CD4+ and CD8+ sequences were merged in silico. Clonal expansion was defined as a frequency increase of at least 2-fold after treatment compared with C1D1, and clones undetected at baseline were assigned a pseudocount of 0.5. Clones with 0 or 1 copy at C1D1 were classified as singleton clones, and clones with 2 or more copies were classified as non-singleton clones. Clones expanded in unsorted samples were annotated as CD4+, CD8+ or unknown by matching protein sequences in sorted samples from the same patient. Wilcoxon tests on paired samples were used to test diversity changes from C1D1 to C4D1. Drawn from immuneACCESS, this table holds only the in-frame rearrangements with V and J called that TCRdb kept. Clones are partly lost; checked studies trace under half to an unresolved V gene and leave the rest unexplained. V, J and clone size reflect that table, while D and trimming were determined from the DNA. This sample comprises around 90,000 clones, around 78% of them detected only once. Roughly 10% of the sample is in the top ten clones.

The time point label, as the study defines it: cycle 4 day 1 (C4D1), after less than 7 weeks of nivolumab. All trial patients had relapsed after autologous stem cell transplantation, with cohorts A, B and C differing in prior brentuximab vedotin exposure. The trial cohort comprised more than 55 patients with relapsed/refractory classical Hodgkin lymphoma whose best overall responses were complete response, partial response or progressive disease. In the multi-cohort phase II CheckMate 205 trial, trial patients received single-agent nivolumab. An independent review committee assessed best overall response using the 2007 International Working Group response criteria. Trial PBMCs were collected just before the start of nivolumab (C1D1) and during therapy at cycle 2 day 1 and cycle 4 day 1. After peripheral blood was drawn into 8 mL Vacutainer Cell Preparation Tubes, PBMCs were isolated by centrifugation and then cryopreserved.

Sequences LNHDA (CDR1) and SQIVND (CDR2) are obtained from the germline V gene (reference sequence). The CDR3 holds 15 amino acids from the cysteine to the phenylalanine. Only the CDR3 portion is preserved as DNA: 45 bases, with reading frame beginning at the first base. The V end loses 1 base and the J end loses 2 bases, and a stretch of 11 bases separates them. This chain joins TRBV19 to TRBJ1-2, with the identity of the D gene unclear. Here the sequenced sample was peripheral blood mononuclear cells (PBMCs), taken before the fourth cycle of nivolumab. This clonotype was obtained from a human donor with classical Hodgkin lymphoma. The DNA sequence is as follows: TGTGCCAGTAGTATAGCCCTAGGCCTAAACTATGGCTACACCTTC. This sequence encodes CASSIALGLNYGYTF.